This T cell receptor (beta chain) emerged from a study of blood T cell repertoires in COVID-19. The CDR3 consists of 19 residues. As processed by the authors: Reference gene primer amplification gave nucleated cell count estimates. Sequencing was performed with immunoSEQ multiplex PCR; in TCRdb, only in-frame clones are kept and a portion is missing. The V and J calls and clone size are taken from that table; D and trimming were inferred from the DNA. This sample carries around 100,000 clones, roughly 79% of them seen once, and the ten largest clones take 9% to 14%. This chain uses TRBV21-1 with TRBJ1-5; the D segment call TRBD1 is taken from the table without a DNA check. TRBV21-1 is flagged as a pseudogene. The sequenced sample was peripheral blood. The TCR was taken from a woman aged 70 to 79 with acute or convalescent COVID-19. CDR3 DNA sequence: TGTGCCAGCAGCACACTAGGGGGTGACAGGGGGCTATATTATCAGCCCCAGCATTTT. Its protein is CASSTLGGDRGLYYQPQHF.